Presented here are 22 T cell receptor beta chains from one specimen sequenced in a study of OX40 agonist ivuxolimab in advanced cancers. The library was prepared using the immunoSEQ multiplex PCR assay. The immuneACCESS repertoire file appears here via TCRdb, limited to in-frame rearrangements. These files lack a portion of the clones; in checked studies, under half of the deficit traces to unresolved V genes, and the cause of the others is not known. This sample lists around 60,000 clones; around 90% were detected once. Of the sample, 16% is held by the ten largest clones. Source: CD4+ or CD8+ T cells sorted from blood, taken in a trial of the OX40 agonist ivuxolimab. These receptor sequences come from an adult with an advanced solid tumor such as melanoma, head and neck, liver or kidney cancer.

The rearrangement links TRBV21-1 to TRBJ2-5. TRBV21-1 is annotated as a pseudogene. This CDR3 spans 15 amino acids. Written as DNA, the CDR3 is TGTGCCAGCAGCAAAGACACCAGCTTCCAAGAGACCCAGTACTTC. Translating gives CASSKDTSFQETQYF.

V is TRBV7-2 and J is TRBJ2-3; 8 bases map to TRBD1. Trimming at V came to 2 bases and at J to 5 bases, leaving 6 bases not matched to a gene. CDR3 length equals 15 residues. Germline assignment: CDR1 SGHTA and CDR2 FQGNSA. This CDR3 reads CASSLTGQGRDTQYF. The CDR3 nucleotides read TGTGCCAGCAGCTTAACAGGACAGGGTAGAGATACGCAGTATTTT. Looking up the rest from reference TRBV7-2 and TRBJ2-3 gives the full variable domain: GAGVSQSPSNKVTEKGKDVELRCDPISGHTALYWYRQSLGQGLEFLIYFQGNSAPDKSGLPSDRFSAERTGGSVSTLTIQRTQQEDSAVYLCASSLTGQGRDTQYFGPGTRLTVL.

This clone appeared once. The V call is TRBV5-1, the J call TRBJ2-1; a possible D gene is TRBD2 (5 bases). The CDR3 has 10 amino acids. CDR1 and CDR2 from the germline V gene are SGHRS and YFSETQ. V was clipped by 6 bases and J by 10 bases, with 8 bases between them. CDR3 in amino acids: CASMGAEQFF. In DNA form, the CDR3 reads TGCGCCAGCATGGGAGCAGAGCAGTTCTTC.

The V gene is TRBV6-1, the J gene TRBJ2-1, with TRBD2 identical over 10 bases. Trimming at V came to 5 bases and at J to 4 bases, leaving 5 bases not matched to a gene. CDR1 and CDR2 (germline): MNHNS, SASEGT. The CDR3 sequence is 15 residues long. For the CDR3, the DNA is TGTGCCAGCAGTCCCGGGACTAGCGTATACAATGAGCAGTTCTTC. This encodes CASSPGTSVYNEQFF.

The chain employs TRBV6-6 and TRBJ2-5; TRBD2 aligns across 10 bases. The V gene end was trimmed by 7 bases and the J gene end by 3 bases; junction bases not matched to a gene: 8. Germline assignment: CDR1 MNHNY and CDR2 SVGAGI (reference sequence). The CDR3 length is 15 residues. This CDR3 is CASTYSGLAEETQYF. For the CDR3, the DNA is TGTGCCAGCACCTATTCCGGACTAGCGGAAGAGACCCAGTACTTC.

The chain links TRBV5-1 to TRBJ2-1; unclear D gene. Germline V gives CDR1 SGHRS, CDR2 YFSETQ. The CDR3 runs 14 residues. V gave up 0 bases and J gave up 3 bases, with 7 bases separating them. The CDR3 reads CASSLATDYNEQFF. CDR3 bases: TGCGCCAGCAGCTTGGCAACAGACTACAATGAGCAGTTCTTC.

This clone came up a few times. This chain connects TRBV6-4 to TRBJ2-3, with 8 bases aligning to TRBD1. Germline V lookup: CDR1 MRHNA, CDR2 SNTAGT. J was trimmed by 4 bases and V by 4 bases; bases with no gene match: 4. The CDR3 is made up of 14 amino acids. For the CDR3, the DNA is TGTGCCAGCAGTGTTGCACAGGGGGCAGATACGCAGTATTTT. Translating gives CASSVAQGADTQYF.

The chain couples TRBV4-1 to TRBJ2-1; possibly TRBD1 for D (5 bases). V was trimmed by 4 bases and J by 1 base, leaving 11 bases between them. CDR3 length: 15 amino acids. Germline V gives CDR1 MGHRA, CDR2 YSYEKL. CDR3 region: CASSPQRQSYNEQFF. Written as DNA, the CDR3 is TGCGCCAGCAGCCCCCAGCGACAGTCCTACAATGAGCAGTTCTTC.

The chain combines TRBV15 with TRBJ2-3; D is possibly TRBD2 (6 bases). Germline values: CDR1 LNHNV, CDR2 YYDKDF (reference sequence). Trimming cost V 1 base and J 3 bases, with 11 bases left between them. This CDR3 spans 15 amino acids. CDR3 nucleotide sequence: TGTGCCACCAGCAGAGCGGGGGTACATACAGATACGCAGTATTTT. This codes for CATSRAGVHTDTQYF.

This rearrangement joins TRBV6-6 to TRBJ1-2; D gene ambiguous. The CDR3 contains 14 residues. V dropped 0 bases and J dropped 8 bases, with 13 bases sitting between them. Germline values: CDR1 MNHNY, CDR2 SVGAGI (reference sequence). This chain's CDR3 is CASSYSGRSAGYTF. CDR3 coding DNA: TGTGCCAGCAGTTACTCAGGGCGGAGCGCGGGCTACACCTTC.

The V gene is TRBV2, the J gene TRBJ1-2; D call uncertain. Trimming left V 5 bases short and J 4 bases short, with 8 bases between. Germline V gene sequence: CDR1 SNHLY, CDR2 FYNNEI. CDR3 size: 12 residues. CDR3: CASSSQFYGYTF. The CDR3 nucleotides read TGTGCCAGCAGTAGCCAGTTCTATGGCTACACCTTC. The whole variable domain, remainder taken from reference TRBV2 and TRBJ1-2, is EPEVTQTPSHQVTQMGQEVILRCVPISNHLYFYWYRQILGQKVEFLVSFYNNEISEKSEIFDDQFSVERPDGSNFTLKIRSTKLEDSAMYFCASSSQFYGYTFGSGTRLTVV.

V is TRBV11-2 and J is TRBJ2-5; 7 bases match TRBD1. Gene TRBJ2-7 matches the end of the DNA better, so the J call may be wrong. Germline assignment: CDR1 SGHAT and CDR2 FQNNGV. CDR3 length: 14 amino acids. CDR3: CASSLGTGSYEQYF. The CDR3 DNA is TGTGCCAGCAGCTTAGGGACAGGCTCCTACGAGCAGTACTTC.

The gene calls are TRBV4-1 and TRBJ2-4; D perhaps matches TRBD2 (5 bases). CDR3 length equals 17 residues. The V gene's germline CDR1 is MGHRA and CDR2 YSYEKL. The V end lost 6 bases, the J end lost 2 bases, and 20 bases lay between the germline ends. The CDR3 bases are TGCGCCAGCAGTATTGGGCAGTTAAGAGGGTCCAAAAACATTCAGTACTTC. Amino acids: CASSIGQLRGSKNIQYF.

The CDR3 DNA sequence: TGTGCCAGCAGTCCCCCTCAGAGTTACTACGAGCAGTACTTC. Protein product: CASSPPQSYYEQYF. V and J are TRBV28 and TRBJ2-5; D unclear. The assigned J gene may be wrong: the sequence end matches TRBJ2-7 better. The germline gives CDR1 MDHEN, CDR2 SYDVKM. The length of the CDR3 is 14 residues.

V and J are TRBV6-4 and TRBJ2-3; D perhaps matches TRBD2 (5 bases). The V end lost 2 bases, the J end lost 6 bases, and 9 bases lay between the germline ends. This CDR3 spans 13 amino acids. Germline V lookup: CDR1 MRHNA, CDR2 SNTAGT. The CDR3 DNA follows: TGTGCCAGCAGTGACGGGGAGTCGGATACGCAGTATTTT. It yields the protein CASSDGESDTQYF.

This clone was detected once. V usage is TRBV28 and J usage is TRBJ1-6; D gene unclear. Trimming pared 7 bases from V and 4 bases from J, leaving 8 bases between. The CDR3 totals 13 residues. Per germline, CDR1 MDHEN and CDR2 SYDVKM. The CDR3 spells CASMRTYNSPLHF. DNA of the CDR3: TGTGCCAGCATGAGAACATATAATTCACCCCTCCACTTT.

This clone was seen only a few times. The chain uses TRBV7-6 and TRBJ2-5; D uncertain. The CDR3 sequence is 12 residues long. Germline-derived CDR1 and CDR2 are SGHVS and FNYEAQ. Trimming took off 5 bases at V and 4 bases at J, with 8 bases between the two ends. The CDR3 sequence: CASSPALETQYF. For the CDR3, the DNA is TGTGCCAGCAGCCCGGCGTTAGAGACCCAGTACTTC.

The rearrangement links TRBV7-2 to TRBJ1-2, with 7 nucleotides matching TRBD1. V shed 6 bases and J 8 bases; nucleotides not matched to a gene: 6. The V gene's germline CDR1 is SGHTA and CDR2 FQGNSA. CDR3 length: 12 residues. The CDR3 DNA reads TGTGCCAGCAGTTTCAGGGGGAGCGGCTACACCTTC. It codes for CASSFRGSGYTF.

A remark on this clone: One end of the junction fails to match germline, which may point to a read error. The chain joins TRBV9 to TRBJ1-6; no definite D call. The CDR3 has 13 amino acids. Germline V gene data show CDR1 as SGDLS and CDR2 as YYNGEE. CDR3 region: CASSVAQNSPLHF. The CDR3 DNA is TGTGCCAGCAGCGTAGCTCAAAATTCGCCCCTCCACTTT.

The chain employs TRBV10-1 and TRBJ2-3; possible D gene TRBD2, 5 bases. Deletions cut 5 bases from V and 0 bases from J, with 9 bases between. CDR3 length: 14 residues. The germline V gene has CDR1 WNHNN and CDR2 SYGVQD (reference sequence). The CDR3 DNA is TGCGCCAGCAGTCCGACTACTAGCACAGATACGCAGTATTTT. Translating it yields CASSPTTSTDTQYF.

V usage is TRBV5-1 and J usage is TRBJ2-7, with 9 nucleotides matching TRBD1. CDR1 SGHRS and CDR2 YFSETQ come from the germline V gene. J lost 2 bases, V lost 3 bases, and 3 bases had no gene match. The CDR3 spans 14 residues. In DNA, the CDR3 is TGCGCCAGCAGCTCCCGGGACAGGGCCTACGAGCAGTACTTC. Amino acids: CASSSRDRAYEQYF.

The V call is TRBV7-9, the J call TRBJ2-7; D unclear. CDR1 is SEHNR, CDR2 FQNEAQ, per germline (reference sequence). The CDR3 is 12 residues long. Trimming cost V 5 bases and J 5 bases, with 10 bases left between them. The CDR3 region has the DNA TGTGCCAGCAGCCCGCGAATCCACGAGCAGTACTTC. Translating gives CASSPRIHEQYF.